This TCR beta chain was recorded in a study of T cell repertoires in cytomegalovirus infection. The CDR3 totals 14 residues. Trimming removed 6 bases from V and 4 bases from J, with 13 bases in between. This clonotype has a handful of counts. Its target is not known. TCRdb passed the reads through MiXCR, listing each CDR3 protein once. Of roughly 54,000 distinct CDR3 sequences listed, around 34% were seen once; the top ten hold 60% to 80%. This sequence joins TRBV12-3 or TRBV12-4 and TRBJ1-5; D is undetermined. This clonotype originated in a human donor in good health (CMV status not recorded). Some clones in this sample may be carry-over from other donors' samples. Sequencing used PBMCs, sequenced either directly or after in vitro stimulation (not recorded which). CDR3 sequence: CASSSDGPNQPQHF. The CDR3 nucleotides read TGTGCCAGCAGCTCGGACGGGCCGAATCAGCCCCAGCATTTT.